This TCR beta chain was recorded in a study of T cell clusters in autoimmune cytopenias. As to this clonotype: Its specificity is unknown.

The CDR3 totals 20 residues. Germline V gene data show CDR1 as ENHRY and CDR2 as SYGVKD. Notes on the study in general: Primary autoimmune cytopenia patients seemingly lacked the physiological T cell clusters found in healthy donors.

TRB was amplified by touch-down multiplex PCR, primer pools A and B combined. TCRdb reprocessed the multiplex PCR reads, keeping one entry per CDR3 protein, no DNA. In total, the table holds roughly 2,300 distinct CDR3 sequences. Some 38,000 genome equivalents of blood DNA were amplified for TRB. The clonotype originates from a human donor with an autoimmune cytopenia or autoimmune hepatitis (not recorded which). The specimen sequenced was peripheral blood. The rearrangement uses TRBV10-3 and TRBJ2-5; TCRdb indicates TRBD2, and absent DNA this call remains unverified. CDR3 amino acids: CAISESTIGGVIAPRKTQYF.